These T cell receptor beta chains were read from a single sample in a study of early T cells in non-severe SARS-CoV-2 infection. In TCRdb, the 5' RACE reads were re-called with MiXCR into one record per CDR3 protein. The data show tens of thousands of distinct CDR3 sequences, with about 16% seen just once and 12% held by the top ten. The sample taken for sequencing was whole blood. These receptors were taken from an adult who was a healthcare worker with PCR-confirmed SARS-CoV-2 infection or an uninfected control (not recorded which). The CDR3 runs from the conserved cysteine through the conserved F or W. The D gene is left open where the match is weak. A clone size is listed for some rows: how often the clone was seen (once, few, many), or a class if it is expanded.

TRBV20-1,few,TRBJ2-5,TRBD2,CSARDWLAGGLQETQYF,TGCAGTGCTAGAGATTGGCTAGCGGGGGGGCTCCAAGAGACCCAGTACTTC
TRBV11-1,many,TRBJ2-7,TRBD1,CASSAWDRGNEQYF,TGTGCCAGCAGCGCATGGGACAGGGGAAACGAGCAGTACTTC
TRBV4-2,.,TRBJ2-3,TRBD2,CASNQISPGRASDTQYF,TGTGCCAGCAACCAAATCTCCCCCGGGAGGGCGAGTGATACGCAGTATTTT
TRBV27,.,TRBJ2-7,.,CASRDLAGGERYEQYF,TGTGCCAGCAGGGACCTAGCTGGAGGGGAGCGGTACGAGCAGTACTTC
TRBV7-8,few,TRBJ1-3,.,CASSLGFGNTIYF,TGTGCCAGCAGCTTAGGTTTCGGAAACACCATATATTTT
TRBV19,.,TRBJ1-2,.,CASSIGENYGYTF,TGTGCCAGTAGTATCGGGGAGAACTATGGCTACACCTTC
TRBV13,many,TRBJ2-7,TRBD1,CASSLQQGSYEQYF,TGTGCCAGCAGCTTACAACAGGGGTCCTACGAGCAGTACTTC
TRBV11-2,.,TRBJ2-3,TRBD1,CASSFRDRSTDTQYF,TGTGCCAGCAGCTTCCGGGACAGAAGCACAGATACGCAGTATTTT
TRBV24-1,few,TRBJ2-3,.,CATSAGHTQYF,TGTGCCACCAGTGCGGGGCATACGCAGTATTTT
TRBV24-1,few,TRBJ2-3,.,CATSVTGGPDTQYF,TGTGCCACCAGTGTGACAGGTGGTCCCGATACGCAGTATTTT
TRBV24-1,.,TRBJ2-3,TRBD1,CATRWDRDDTQYF,TGTGCCACCAGGTGGGACAGGGACGATACGCAGTATTTT
TRBV19,.,TRBJ2-1,.,CASSHNSYNEQFF,TGTGCCAGTAGTCATAATTCCTACAATGAGCAGTTCTTC
TRBV12-3/TRBV12-4,.,TRBJ2-1,TRBD2,CASSDSGTSGGKFF,TGTGCCAGCAGTGATTCCGGGACTAGCGGGGGGAAGTTCTTC
TRBV20-1,few,TRBJ1-4,.,CSARRVDEKLFF,TGCAGTGCTAGACGGGTGGACGAAAAACTGTTTTTT
TRBV24-1,.,TRBJ2-2,TRBD1,CATSDPGTANTGELFF,TGTGCCACCAGTGATCCCGGGACAGCGAACACCGGGGAGCTGTTTTTT
TRBV10-3,.,TRBJ2-5,.,CAIGGSETQYF,TGTGCCATCGGAGGCTCGGAGACCCAGTACTTC
TRBV29-1,few,TRBJ2-1,.,CSATMEGKWNEQFF,TGCAGCGCCACGATGGAGGGAAAGTGGAATGAGCAGTTCTTC
TRBV29-1,.,TRBJ1-1,.,CSVESPNTEAFF,TGCAGCGTTGAGTCCCCGAACACTGAAGCTTTCTTT
TRBV16,few,TRBJ2-3,.,CASSQIGPGTSTDTQYF,TGTGCCAGCAGCCAAATAGGCCCGGGAACCAGCACAGATACGCAGTATTTT
TRBV11-2,many,TRBJ2-3,TRBD2,CASSYTSGDTQYF,TGTGCCAGCAGCTACACTAGCGGAGATACGCAGTATTTT
TRBV5-1,many,TRBJ2-1,TRBD2,CATRAGGPFDEQFF,TGCGCCACTAGAGCGGGAGGGCCTTTTGATGAGCAGTTCTTC
TRBV5-8,few,TRBJ2-7,.,CASSFRDEAYYEQYF,TGTGCCAGCAGCTTTCGGGACGAAGCGTACTACGAGCAGTACTTC
TRBV18,.,TRBJ2-7,.,CASSPIIGGTEQYF,TGTGCCAGCTCACCGATAATTGGTGGGACCGAGCAGTACTTC
TRBV19,many,TRBJ2-1,.,CASRAGEGYNEQFF,TGTGCCAGTAGAGCGGGCGAGGGGTACAATGAGCAGTTCTTC
TRBV12-3/TRBV12-4,many,TRBJ2-1,.,CASRGGVGVYNEQFF,TGTGCCAGCAGGGGCGGGGTGGGGGTCTACAATGAGCAGTTCTTC
TRBV20-1,few,TRBJ1-1,.,CSAARGRGMNTEAFF,TGCAGTGCAGCTAGGGGTAGAGGAATGAACACTGAAGCTTTCTTT
TRBV12-3/TRBV12-4,.,TRBJ2-7,TRBD1,CASSLGTGAHEQYF,TGTGCCAGCAGTTTGGGGACAGGGGCCCACGAGCAGTACTTC
TRBV12-3/TRBV12-4,many,TRBJ1-2,.,CASSSPPHENYGYTF,TGTGCCAGCAGTTCACCCCCACATGAGAACTATGGCTACACCTTC
TRBV7-2,.,TRBJ2-6,.,CASSFQPHFSGANVLTF,TGTGCCAGCAGCTTTCAACCCCATTTCTCTGGGGCCAACGTCCTGACTTTC
TRBV29-1,.,TRBJ2-1,TRBD1,CSVEGTGANEQFF,TGCAGCGTTGAAGGGACAGGGGCCAATGAGCAGTTCTTC
TRBV7-9,few,TRBJ2-1,TRBD1,CASSARDRGYNEQFF,TGTGCCAGCAGCGCCCGGGACAGGGGCTACAATGAGCAGTTCTTC
TRBV20-1,few,TRBJ2-5,.,CSAGGGASPQETQYF,TGCAGTGCTGGAGGGGGGGCGTCACCGCAAGAGACCCAGTACTTC
TRBV30,.,TRBJ1-4,.,CAWSWPAGTNEKLFF,TGTGCCTGGAGTTGGCCAGCCGGGACTAATGAAAAACTGTTTTTT
TRBV6-5,few,TRBJ1-1,.,CASSYQGVGPNEAFF,TGTGCCAGCAGTTACCAGGGAGTCGGACCGAATGAAGCTTTCTTT
TRBV11-1,many,TRBJ2-1,.,CASSLVPGSEQFF,TGTGCCAGCAGCTTAGTGCCGGGGAGCGAGCAGTTCTTC
TRBV13,.,TRBJ1-1,.,CASSLDGQMNTEAFF,TGTGCCAGCAGCCTAGATGGACAGATGAACACTGAAGCTTTCTTT
TRBV7-9,many,TRBJ1-2,.,CASSSLQARPYGYTF,TGTGCCAGCAGCTCTCTACAGGCTCGACCCTATGGCTACACCTTC
TRBV28,many,TRBJ2-4,.,CASSFGGAKNIQYF,TGTGCCAGCAGTTTTGGGGGTGCCAAAAACATTCAGTACTTC
TRBV9,.,TRBJ1-4,TRBD1,CASSVASGQGNEKLFF,TGTGCCAGCAGCGTGGCCTCCGGACAGGGGAATGAAAAACTGTTTTTT
TRBV20-1,few,TRBJ1-2,TRBD1,CSATRDSGLYGYTF,TGCAGTGCTACCCGGGACAGCGGACTCTATGGCTACACCTTC
TRBV7-8,many,TRBJ2-7,.,CASSPLGRIGVYEQYF,TGTGCCAGCAGCCCTCTCGGACGGATCGGAGTCTACGAGCAGTACTTC
TRBV7-2,.,TRBJ1-1,.,CASSYTQGTEAFF,TGTGCCAGCAGCTACACCCAGGGAACTGAAGCTTTCTTT
TRBV4-1,few,TRBJ2-1,.,CASSQDRKGNEQFF,TGCGCCAGCAGCCAAGATCGTAAGGGGAATGAGCAGTTCTTC
TRBV5-6,.,TRBJ1-3,.,CAGSPGFLSGNTIYF,TGTGCCGGCAGCCCAGGGTTTCTTTCTGGAAACACCATATATTTT
TRBV6-2/TRBV6-3,.,TRBJ2-7,.,CASSYTARQGWSYEQYF,TGTGCCAGCAGCTACACAGCACGTCAGGGATGGTCCTACGAGCAGTACTTC
TRBV7-8,many,TRBJ2-5,.,CASSWRVETQYF,TGTGCCAGCAGCTGGAGGGTAGAGACCCAGTACTTC
TRBV11-2,few,TRBJ2-1,.,CASSLTVEGWSEQFF,TGTGCCAGCAGCTTAACAGTGGAGGGTTGGAGTGAGCAGTTCTTC
TRBV20-1,few,TRBJ2-2,TRBD1,CSARDLRQGQNTGELFF,TGCAGTGCTAGAGATCTTCGACAGGGTCAGAACACCGGGGAGCTGTTTTTT
TRBV7-6,few,TRBJ2-1,TRBD2,CASSVAGVSYNEQFF,TGTGCCAGCAGCGTAGCGGGGGTCTCCTACAATGAGCAGTTCTTC
TRBV7-3,few,TRBJ2-7,.,CASSLIGRWDEQYF,TGTGCCAGCAGCTTAATCGGGAGATGGGACGAGCAGTACTTC
TRBV4-1,many,TRBJ1-5,.,CASSQEYGGRMEAGQPQHF,TGCGCCAGCAGCCAAGAATACGGGGGCAGAATGGAAGCTGGACAGCCCCAGCATTTT
TRBV20-1,.,TRBJ2-5,TRBD1,CSADRGFGETQYF,TGCAGTGCTGACAGGGGATTCGGCGAGACCCAGTACTTC
TRBV5-6,few,TRBJ1-5,TRBD1,CASSSGTGIQPQHF,TGTGCCAGCAGCTCCGGGACAGGGATACAGCCCCAGCATTTT